The sequence of this T cell receptor (beta chain) was determined in a study of cytomegalovirus exposure and HLA in healthy donors (dated by TCRdb to about 2017). For context, the study as a whole: An earlier analysis of around 600 of the donors reported more than 250 Gb of sequence data and some 100 million unique TCR beta sequences from 190 million or so T cells. Every repertoire in the discovery cohort had been generated on one and the same sequencing platform. Both class I and class II loci were covered by HLA typing, at four-digit resolution. The study was designed to test whether signatures of past pathogen exposure could be identified by cataloging public T cell receptors. An early release that covered several hundred HLA-typed donors contained approximately 290 gigabases of sequencing data and 80 million or so unique TCR sequences. In a later genetic analysis, genome-wide SNP genotypes for about three fifths of the roughly 670 donors were used, and that subset was treated as a discovery cohort. The genetic ancestry cluster associated with self-reported Caucasian donors included about 81% of the 350 to 500 genotyped donors. The study used immunosequencing to profile the T cell repertoires of some 600 subjects and linked those repertoires to cytomegalovirus serostatus. Along with the roughly 670-subject first cohort, a separate validation cohort of over 90 different subjects was used. In a later analysis, previously published TCR beta repertoires from 550 to 700 donors were re-analyzed and high-resolution HLA genotyping was added so that TCR occurrence patterns could be studied. Alongside the repertoire data, information on donor age, sex, ethnicity and CMV serostatus was compiled. In the later analysis, no new phenotypic data were used to find candidate immune exposures; instead, reliance was placed on TCR beta sequences and their occurrence across donors. Five DR-DQ haplotypes were handled as single units for association and clustering, since linkage in the cohort was strong. An earlier analysis of 587 of the donors used high-throughput TCR beta sequencing to judge whether each TCR beta V gene segment behaved as functional or pseudogenic. High-throughput TCR immunosequencing, statistical association of individual TCRs with disease status, and machine learning were combined to predict cytomegalovirus infection status. Among 300 to 450 genotyped donors of the cohort, an average of around 240,000 unique TCR beta nucleotide sequences were sequenced per donor, roughly 18% of them non-productive. Typing coverage varied by locus: about 629-640 donors for A, B, C, DRB1 and DQB1; under 550 for DQA1; more than 600 for DPA1; approximately 470 for DPB1.

Trimming removed 6 bases from V and 6 bases from J, leaving 12 bases between the germline ends. The CDR3 spans 13 residues, from the cysteine through the phenylalanine. Just CDR3 DNA is preserved here, 39 bases in frame from base 1. As encoded in the germline V gene, CDR1 is MNHEY while CDR2 is SVGAGI. The cohort comprised hundreds of healthy bone marrow donors. Cohort members were all nominally healthy when sampled, although unrecorded immune exposures were likely present. The donor tested CMV seropositive and was one of the 289 seropositive cohort members. A peripheral blood sample was collected from each donor, and TCR beta sequencing was performed on peripheral blood mononuclear cells. The Qiagen DNeasy Blood Extraction Kit was used to extract genomic DNA from the blood cell samples. The protocol used for the library was the immunoSEQ multiplex PCR assay. A mixture of 60 forward primers for TCR Vbeta segments and 13 reverse primers for TCR Jbeta segments was used in the multiplex PCR. The CDR3 region of rearranged TCR beta genes was amplified from genomic DNA by a multiplex PCR assay. Amplified TCR beta libraries were sequenced as 87-base-pair reads on the Illumina HiSeq System. The study's own analysis went as follows. Across the roughly 670 repertoires, a later analysis counted around 80 million unique TCR beta chains, approximately 12 million of which were shared by at least two donors. To remove PCR and sequencing errors, raw reads were error-corrected and collapsed into unique sequences using a nearest-neighbor algorithm that merged closely related sequences. To assign V, D and J gene segments, CDR3 sequences were aligned to IMGT reference sequences. Each retained sequence needed at least a six-nucleotide match to both a V gene segment and a J gene segment. Rearrangements were called productive when the CDR3 lacked stop codons and stayed in frame with V and J; all others were non-productive. Following IMGT convention, CDR3 was defined as the stretch from the second conserved V-encoded cysteine up to the conserved J-encoded phenylalanine. The earlier analysis of about 590 of the donors excluded sequences that lacked an unambiguous match to a single V gene segment. An earlier analysis of fewer than 750 of the donors classified V segments as functional when productive rearrangements were above 56.7% and as segregating when the standard deviation between donors was above 5%. A statistical classification framework was developed to diagnose cytomegalovirus status using the catalog of TCR beta chain sequences. In a later analysis, TCR nucleotide sequences were compared against IMGT/GENE-DB human TR gene sequences so that V and J genes could be assigned. A later analysis assigned CDR3 sequences and most-parsimonious VDJ recombination scenarios with the TCRdist pipeline. In a later analysis, every TCR beta chain was defined by the combination of its CDR3 amino acid sequence and its V-gene family, and reads without a unique V-gene family were dropped. In a later analysis, around 600 highly shared, low-generation-probability nucleotide sequences were removed to address suspected cross-contamination and a sequencing artifact. In a later analysis, a clonal expansion index was calculated for each public chain from normalized within-repertoire ranks of inferred template counts. In a later analysis, generation probabilities were computed with a VDJ recombination model fitted to out-of-frame rearrangements, and the resulting probabilities were checked against IGoR. In a later analysis, hypergeometric tests were used to score TCR-TCR, TCR-HLA and TCR-CMV co-occurrence, with a repertoire-size bias correction applied to TCR pairs. To estimate false discovery rates, a later analysis permuted the HLA or CMV assignments 20 times. A later analysis grouped co-occurring TCRs with DBSCAN, adding TCRdist sequence similarity when clustering within HLA-allele-positive subsets. Repertoires with fewer than 30,000 or more than 120,000 public chains, plus five repertoires with anomalous nucleotide sharing, were excluded from co-occurrence clustering. What TCRdb holds here is the immuneACCESS table cut down to in-frame rearrangements. Part of the clones is not present; checked against another copy, under half of the missing clones reflect an unresolved V gene, and the others are unexplained. The V and J calls and the clone size are those of that table, but D and trimming were determined from the DNA. The table for this sample lists 120,000 to 150,000 clones; around three quarters of them were counted only once. The leading ten clones occupy about 6.7% of the sample.

On the study overall, not on this receptor specifically: A later analysis reported that several top co-occurrence clusters appeared linked to parvovirus B19, influenza, CMV and Epstein-Barr virus. CMV serostatus was the only immune exposure information available for the cohort. Because counts were too low, seventeen rarely observed V segments, including chromosome 9 orphons, were left out of the earlier analysis of 587 of the donors. It was suggested by the authors that the approach could potentially be generalized to other disease states and immunological phenotypes. Because HLA typing was unavailable for some donors at each locus, only the typed subset was used in association tests. A later genetic analysis reported fewer N-insertions in productive TCRs among donors in an Asian-associated ancestry cluster than the approximately 670-donor mean. A further reported finding was that TCR beta sequences accurately predicted the HLA-A and HLA-B alleles for most subjects in the first cohort. The study gave a list of 150 to 200 TCR beta chains associated with cytomegalovirus. While some public TCRs were present in many individuals, most TCR sequences turned up only very rarely across donors. Some IMGT-functional V segments, including TRBV6-2 and TRBV6-3, could not be told apart with the 87-base-pair reads, so those segments were excluded. A later analysis associated 16,951 TCR beta sequences with specific HLA alleles at a false discovery rate of 0.05. Presence/absence analyses assumed roughly uniform sequencing depth across donors, an assumption that may not hold. In an earlier analysis of approximately 590 of the donors, most TCR beta V segments appeared in productive rearrangements about 87% or about 30% of the time, broadly matching IMGT annotations. In a later analysis, the rate of TCR association differed among HLA loci, with DRB1 alleles having the most associated TCRs and HLA-C alleles having the fewest. The classifier was reported to diagnose cytomegalovirus status with high specificity and sensitivity in both the original and validation cohorts. Correlated functional status among segregating V segments might be attributable to linkage disequilibrium, but an unknown experimental factor could not be ruled out. In vitro tests confirmed that a few of the cytomegalovirus-associated TCR beta chains recognize cytomegalovirus antigens. A later genetic analysis associated a missense DCLRE1C variant with V-gene and J-gene trimming of TCR beta chains, and an independent cohort replicated the association. In this cohort, only TCR beta chains were sequenced, and detectable features were limited by the absence of alpha or paired-chain data. In a later analysis, most CMV-associated TCR beta chains were found to appear HLA-restricted, with HLA associations seemingly driven largely by CMV exposure. A cluster of highly shared sequence variants was judged likely to be a technical artifact of the sequencing pipeline. Strong co-occurrence of HLA alleles, especially DR and DQ, made assigning TCR associations to individual alleles difficult. A later analysis found that HLA-associated TCR beta chains were more clonally expanded and had lower generation probabilities than equally common non-associated chains.

This clone is a singleton in its sample. Its specific antigen is unknown. One base away there is no much larger clone; base qualities are not given. Sequenced material: PBMCs. The rearranged segments are TRBV6-5 and TRBJ2-1; tentative D gene TRBD1, with 5 bases matching. This receptor was taken from a woman in her thirties or forties in good health and CMV-seropositive. The CDR3 region: CASRKAGFNEQFF. The bases are TGTGCCAGCAGAAAAGCAGGGTTCAATGAGCAGTTCTTC.